This T cell receptor beta chain was profiled in a study of CD8+CD57+ T cells in acquired aplastic anemia. Study overall: Roughly 10.8 million reads were obtained on average for healthy donor CD4+ cells.

The CDR3 has 14 residues. Germline lookup yields CDR1 SSHAT and CDR2 FNYEAQ (reference sequence). Findings of the study overall: Sharing between patients and controls was observed for around 27 CD8+ CDR3 sequences. No significant difference in CD8+ Simpson's diversity was found between patients and controls.

TCR beta VDJ and CDR3 were profiled, and genomic DNA was the template. A single record per CDR3 protein comes from TCRdb applying MiXCR to the reads. The sample includes about 140,000 distinct CDR3 sequences, roughly 40% of them seen just once. In regard to this clonotype: Its antigen remains unknown. One end of the junction is discordant with germline, which a read error may explain.

The chain links TRBV7-7 to TRBJ2-1, with 10 bases matching TRBD2. The sequenced sample consisted of sorted CD4+, CD8+, or CD8+CD57+ T cells (not recorded which) from PBMCs. The clonotype originates from a human donor in good health, serving as a control. The CDR3 DNA reads as TGTGCTAGCAGCTTGGCAGCGGGAGGGGAAGAGCAGTTCTTC. The encoded protein is CASSLAAGGEEQFF. The whole variable domain, remainder taken from reference TRBV7-7 and TRBJ2-1, is GAGVSQSPRYKVTKRGQDVTLRCDPISSHATLYWYQQALGQGPEFLTYFNYEAQPDKSGLPSDRFSAERPEGSISTLTIQRTEQRDSAMYRCASSLAAGGEEQFFGPGTRLTVL.